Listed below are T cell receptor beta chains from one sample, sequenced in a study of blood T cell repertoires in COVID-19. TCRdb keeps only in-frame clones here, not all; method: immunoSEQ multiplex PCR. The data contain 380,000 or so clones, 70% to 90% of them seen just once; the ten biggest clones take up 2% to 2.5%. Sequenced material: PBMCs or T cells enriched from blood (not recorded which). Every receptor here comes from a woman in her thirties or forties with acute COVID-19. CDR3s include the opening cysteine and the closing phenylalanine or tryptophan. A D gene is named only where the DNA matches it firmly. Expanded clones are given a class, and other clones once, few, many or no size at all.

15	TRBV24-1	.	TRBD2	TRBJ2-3	TGTGCCACCAGTGATCTAGCGGGGGTCACAGATACGCAGTATTTT	CATSDLAGVTDTQYF
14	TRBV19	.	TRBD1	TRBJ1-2	TGTGCCAGTAACGACAGGGGTTTAAGCTATGGCTACACCTTC	CASNDRGLSYGYTF
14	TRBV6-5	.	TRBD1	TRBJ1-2	TGTGCCAGCAGTTACAGAGGGGGCGAAGGTGGCTACACCTTC	CASSYRGGEGGYTF
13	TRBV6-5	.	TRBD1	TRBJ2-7	TGTGCCAGAAGGACAGGGGGTTTCGACGAGCAGTACTTC	CARRTGGFDEQYF
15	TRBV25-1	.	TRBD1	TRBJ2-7	TGTGCCTGCCAGAGTACAGGGGCCCCTCGGGACGAGCAGTACTTC	CACQSTGAPRDEQYF
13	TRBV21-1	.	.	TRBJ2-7	TGTGCCAGCACCCCGAGGGTTCGTTACGAGCAGTACTTC	CASTPRVRYEQYF
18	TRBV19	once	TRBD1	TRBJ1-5	TGTGCCAGTAGTCTACCAACGGGACAGGGGGTTTGGAATCAGCCCCAGCATTTT	CASSLPTGQGVWNQPQHF
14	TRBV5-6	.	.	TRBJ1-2	TGTGCCAGCAGCGTGGACAACAAAAACTATGGCTACACCTTC	CASSVDNKNYGYTF
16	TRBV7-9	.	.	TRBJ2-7	TGTGCCAGCAGCTCCAACGACCAGGGGCACTCCTACGAGCAGTACTTC	CASSSNDQGHSYEQYF
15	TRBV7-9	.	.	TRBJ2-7	TGTGCCAGCACCCCGGCCCTAGGCCGCTCCTACGAGCAGTACTTC	CASTPALGRSYEQYF
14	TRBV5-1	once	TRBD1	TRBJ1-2	TGCGCCAGCAGTGTAACACAGGGGAACTATGGCTACACCTTC	CASSVTQGNYGYTF
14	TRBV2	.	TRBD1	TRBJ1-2	TGTGCCAGCAGTGATTTAGACAGGGGGGGAGTCTACACCTTC	CASSDLDRGGVYTF
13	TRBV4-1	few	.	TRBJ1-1	TGCGCAGCAGCACTCCAGGCGGGCACTGAAGCTTTCTTT	CAAALQAGTEAFF
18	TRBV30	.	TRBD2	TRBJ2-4	TGTGCCTGGAGTTCGGCTAGCGGGGGGGCCATGGCCAAAAACATTCAGTACTTC	CAWSSASGGAMAKNIQYF
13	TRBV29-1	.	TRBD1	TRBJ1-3	TGCAGCGTCGGGGACAGGGCTGGAAACACCATATATTTT	CSVGDRAGNTIYF
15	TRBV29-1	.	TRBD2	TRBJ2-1	TGCAGCGTCCTTTCCCGGGGGGGGGCTACTAATGAGCAGTTCTTC	CSVLSRGGATNEQFF
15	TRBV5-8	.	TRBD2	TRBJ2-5	TGTGCCAGCAGCTCGCGGGGGGGAGAGCAAGAGACCCAGTACTTC	CASSSRGGEQETQYF
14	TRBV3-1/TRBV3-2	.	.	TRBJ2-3	TGTGCCAGCAGCCAAGACTCCGGGATCCCGCCTCGGTATTTT	CASSQDSGIPPRYF
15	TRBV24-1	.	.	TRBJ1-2	TGTGCCACCAGTAGGACTTCCGGGCCAGAGGGCGGCTACACCTTC	CATSRTSGPEGGYTF
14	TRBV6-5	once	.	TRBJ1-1	TGTGCCAGCAGCCCCGACAGGTTGTACACTGAAGCTTTCTTT	CASSPDRLYTEAFF
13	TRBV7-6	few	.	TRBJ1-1	TGTGCCAGCAGCTTACGGGGGAACACTGAAGCTTTCTTT	CASSLRGNTEAFF
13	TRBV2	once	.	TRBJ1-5	TGTGCCAGCAGTGAAGCCCCGAGGCAGTCTGGGCATTTT	CASSEAPRQSGHF